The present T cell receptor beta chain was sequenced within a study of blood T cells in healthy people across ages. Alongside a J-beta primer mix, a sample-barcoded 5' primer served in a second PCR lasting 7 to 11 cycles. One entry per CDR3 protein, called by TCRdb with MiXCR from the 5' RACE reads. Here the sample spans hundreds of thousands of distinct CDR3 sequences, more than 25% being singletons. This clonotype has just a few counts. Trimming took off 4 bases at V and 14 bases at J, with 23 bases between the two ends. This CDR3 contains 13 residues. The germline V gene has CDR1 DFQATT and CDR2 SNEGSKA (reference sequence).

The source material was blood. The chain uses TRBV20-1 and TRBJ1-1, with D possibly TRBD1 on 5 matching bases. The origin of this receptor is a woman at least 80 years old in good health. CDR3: CSAKKAEGTGGFF. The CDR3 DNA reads TGCAGTGCTAAGAAGGCGGAGGGAACCGGGGGGTTCTTT.